These 12 T cell receptor beta chains originate from one sample sequenced in a study of human T cells and chemical hapten exposure (dated by TCRdb to the early 2020s). The library was built by means of RACE. TCRdb shows the sequencer as NextSeq 500. TCRdb's own reprocessing of the public reads used fastp at Q25 and MiXCR and kept productive beta chains. Here each entry gathers all rows of one CDR3 protein and keeps the most common genes and DNA. This sample gives about 76,000 distinct CDR3 sequences in total; approximately 12% of them show up just once. The ten largest clones add up to 5.7% of the sample. Sample time point, as interpreted from the label and publication: patch test 3, about 24 weeks after DPC sensitization. In light of the paper, this sample's treatment or condition label describes: therapeutic diphenylcyclopropenone sensitization with weekly scalp DPC. Specimen: whole blood, collected in connection with sensitization to the hapten diphenylcyclopropenone (DPC). These receptors were collected from a woman aged 50 to 60 with alopecia areata. Some clones in this sample may be carry-over from other donors' samples.

The sample holds many counts of this clonotype. The chain joins TRBV5-1 to TRBJ2-3, with 15 bases matching TRBD2. This CDR3 contains 16 residues. The V gene's germline CDR1 is SGHRS and CDR2 YFSETQ. The ends lost 5 bases at V and 4 bases at J; junction bases unmatched: 5. CDR3 amino acids: CASRDGTSGRSDTQYF. CDR3 DNA sequence: TGCGCCAGCAGAGATGGGACTAGCGGGAGGTCAGATACGCAGTATTTT. Filled out from reference TRBV5-1 and TRBJ2-3, the complete variable domain reads KAGVTQTPRYLIKTRGQQVTLSCSPISGHRSVSWYQQTPGQGLQFLFEYFSETQRNKGNFPGRFSGRQFSNSRSEMNVSTLELGDSALYLCASRDGTSGRSDTQYFGPGTRLTVL.

The table lists this clonotype with many counts. This chain connects TRBV2 to TRBJ1-5; perhaps TRBD1 as D (5 bases). Per germline, CDR1 SNHLY and CDR2 FYNNEI. The CDR3 loop spans 14 amino acids. Trimming cost V 3 bases and J 3 bases, with 9 bases left between them. The CDR3 sequence: CASSDRGVNQPQHF. The DNA for the CDR3 is TGTGCCAGCAGTGATAGGGGTGTCAATCAGCCCCAGCATTTT.

This clonotype has only a few counts. The chain recombines TRBV6-6 with TRBJ1-1; D is undetermined. This CDR3 spans 11 amino acids. Germline V lookup: CDR1 MNHNY, CDR2 SVGAGI (reference sequence). V gave up 2 bases and J gave up 6 bases, with 4 bases separating them. The CDR3 nucleotides are TGTGCCAGCAGTTACCCGGCTGAAGCTTTCTTT. As protein: CASSYPAEAFF.

This clonotype was detected a few times. The chain is built from TRBV18 and TRBJ2-7; D might be TRBD2 (6 bases). Trimming took 4 bases from V and 2 from J, leaving 12 bases between them. The CDR3 covers 14 residues. CDR1 KGHSH and CDR2 LQKENI come from the germline V gene. The DNA of the CDR3 is TGTGCCAGCTCACAGGACGGGGGTACCTACGAGCAGTACTTC. Its translation: CASSQDGGTYEQYF.

The CDR3 region has the DNA TGTGCCAGCAGTTACCCGGGACTAGCTAACAATGAGCAGTTCTTC. Translated: CASSYPGLANNEQFF. The chain is built from TRBV6-6 and TRBJ2-1; 9 nucleotides match TRBD2. The CDR3 contains 15 residues. The trim removed 2 bases at V and 5 bases at J, leaving 4 bases unmatched. Germline assignment: CDR1 MNHNY and CDR2 SVGAGI (reference sequence).

The V gene is TRBV9, the J gene TRBJ2-7; D gene ambiguous. The CDR3 length is 15 residues. V was shortened by 3 bases and J by 2 bases, with 15 bases between the two germline ends. Germline CDR1 and CDR2: SGDLS and YYNGEE. The CDR3 loop is CASSARYGPTYEQYF. Here the CDR3 DNA reads TGTGCCAGCAGCGCGAGGTACGGACCGACCTACGAGCAGTACTTC.

This clonotype was recorded a few times. The chain couples TRBV3-1 to TRBJ1-2; D is undetermined. Germline assignment: CDR1 LGHDT and CDR2 YNNKEL (reference sequence). Deletions cut 3 bases from V and 8 bases from J, with 13 bases between. This CDR3 has 13 amino acids. The CDR3 nucleotides read TGTGCCAGCAGCCAGGATACCCTGGGCGGCTACACCTTC. Protein sequence: CASSQDTLGGYTF.

This clonotype was recorded at least ten times. The chain links TRBV5-1 to TRBJ1-4; the D is unclear. Deletions cut 0 bases from V and 3 bases from J, with 9 bases between. Germline CDR1 and CDR2: SGHRS and YFSETQ. The CDR3 is made up of 15 amino acids. The CDR3 DNA follows: TGCGCCAGCAGCTTGGGGTCAAACTCTAATGAAAAACTGTTTTTT. It encodes CASSLGSNSNEKLFF.

This clonotype was recorded a few times. The chain combines TRBV29-1 with TRBJ2-1; 7 bases are a match to TRBD1. Germline CDR1 SQVTM, CDR2 ANQGSEA. The CDR3 is 11 residues long. The J segment lost 12 bases and the V segment lost 3 bases, leaving 5 bases of the junction unmatched. CDR3 loop: CSVDEGARQFF. DNA of the CDR3: TGCAGCGTTGACGAGGGGGCAAGGCAGTTCTTC.

This clonotype was found many times. The chain employs TRBV7-2 and TRBJ1-5; D is undetermined. The CDR3 consists of 13 residues. Germline-derived CDR1 and CDR2 are SGHTA and FQGNSA. V lost 5 bases, J lost 2 bases, and 7 bases lay in between. The CDR3 DNA reads as TGTGCCAGCAGCCACGGGGGCAATCAGCCCCAGCATTTT. It codes for CASSHGGNQPQHF.

The table lists this clonotype with a few counts. This sequence joins TRBV6-5 and TRBJ2-7, with 14 bases fitting TRBD2. The germline V gene has CDR1 MNHEY and CDR2 SVGAGI. V dropped 2 bases and J dropped 4; count of bases not matched to a gene: 10. The CDR3 loop spans 18 amino acids. In DNA, the CDR3 is TGTGCCAGCAGTTACCCGGGGACTAGCGGGAGCTTCCGTTACGAGCAGTACTTC. Its translation is CASSYPGTSGSFRYEQYF.

The chain links TRBV12-3 or TRBV12-4 to TRBJ2-1; 10 bases match TRBD2. The CDR3 is made up of 14 amino acids. The V segment lost 6 bases and the J segment 5 bases; nucleotides outside the gene matches: 4. CDR3 region: CASRTSGNNNEQFF. CDR3 coding DNA: TGTGCCAGCAGAACTAGCGGGAATAACAATGAGCAGTTCTTC.